The sequence of this TCR beta chain was determined in a study of shared clonotypes between healthy human individuals. Findings and limits, study-wide: Sorted-subset sequencing, rarefaction showed, was incomplete despite large depth. Naive subsets typically showed greater estimated richness than memory subsets. In having few donors, the study represented limited genetic and exposure-history diversity.

As to this clone: What it binds is unknown.

The CDR3 runs 15 residues. Per germline, CDR1 SGHVS and CDR2 FQNEAQ. With 4 bases removed from V and 9 bases from J, the gap between germline ends came to 19 bases. Here immunoSEQ multiplex PCR was the method, and the copy in TCRdb shows in-frame clones only, minus some. The sample lists around 1.9 million clones, over 85% seen once, with approximately 1.7% in the top ten. Cells designated naive CD8 were CD45RO-negative and were positively selected for CCR7, with terminally differentiated effector memory CD45RA+ cells excluded. The donors were adults (healthy and HIV-negative) with no recent acute infections or vaccinations.

Sequencing input: naive CD8+ T cells from PBMCs. The chain links TRBV7-8 to TRBJ1-5, with D perhaps matching TRBD1 (6 bases). The TCR comes from a man aged 18-30 years in good health. Some clones in this sample may be carry-over from other donors' samples. The CDR3 region has the DNA TGTGCCAGCAGCTCCCCGAGGGGGGGTTTAGGGCCCCAGCATTTT. This encodes CASSSPRGGLGPQHF.